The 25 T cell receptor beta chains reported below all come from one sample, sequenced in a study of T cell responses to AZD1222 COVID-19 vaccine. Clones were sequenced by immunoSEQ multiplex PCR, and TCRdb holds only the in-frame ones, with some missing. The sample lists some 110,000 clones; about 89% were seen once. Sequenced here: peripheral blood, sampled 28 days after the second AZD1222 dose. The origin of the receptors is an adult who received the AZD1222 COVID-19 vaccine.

The CDR3 loop reads CASSEETGGYNEQFF. Written as DNA, the CDR3 is TGTGCCAGCAGTGAAGAGACAGGGGGCTACAATGAGCAGTTCTTC. This rearrangement joins TRBV6-1 to TRBJ2-1; 9 bases are a match to TRBD1. The CDR3 length is 15 residues. J lost 3 bases, V lost 1 base, and 1 base had no gene match. Germline CDR1 and CDR2: MNHNS and SASEGT.

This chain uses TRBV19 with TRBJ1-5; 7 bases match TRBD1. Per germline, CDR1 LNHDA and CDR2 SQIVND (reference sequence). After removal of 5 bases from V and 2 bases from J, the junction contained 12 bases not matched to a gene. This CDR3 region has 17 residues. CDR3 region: CASSPLGTALRNQPQHF. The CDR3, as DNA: TGTGCCAGTAGTCCCCTCGGGACAGCCCTTCGCAATCAGCCCCAGCATTTT. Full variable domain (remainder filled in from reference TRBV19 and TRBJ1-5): DGGITQSPKYLFRKEGQNVTLSCEQNLNHDAMYWYRQDPGQGLRLIYYSQIVNDFQKGDIAEGYSVSREKKESFPLTVTSAQKNPTAFYLCASSPLGTALRNQPQHFGDGTRLSIL.

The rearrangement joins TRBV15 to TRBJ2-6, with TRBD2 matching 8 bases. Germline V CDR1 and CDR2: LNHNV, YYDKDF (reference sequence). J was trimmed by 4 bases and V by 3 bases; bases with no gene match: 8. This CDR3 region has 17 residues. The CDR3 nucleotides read TGTGCCACCAGCAGGGATCCCGGGGGGGCCGGGGCCAACGTCCTGACTTTC. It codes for CATSRDPGGAGANVLTF. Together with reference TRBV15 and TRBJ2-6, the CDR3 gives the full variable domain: DAMVIQNPRYQVTQFGKPVTLSCSQTLNHNVMYWYQQKSSQAPKLLFHYYDKDFNNEADTPDNFQSRRPNTSFCFLDIRSPGLGDTAMYLCATSRDPGGAGANVLTFGAGSRLTVL.

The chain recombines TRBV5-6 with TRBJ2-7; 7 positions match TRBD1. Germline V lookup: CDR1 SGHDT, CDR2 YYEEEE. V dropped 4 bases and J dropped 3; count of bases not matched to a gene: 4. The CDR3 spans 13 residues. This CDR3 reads CASSVTGVYEQYF. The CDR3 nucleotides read TGTGCCAGCAGCGTTACAGGGGTCTACGAGCAGTACTTC.

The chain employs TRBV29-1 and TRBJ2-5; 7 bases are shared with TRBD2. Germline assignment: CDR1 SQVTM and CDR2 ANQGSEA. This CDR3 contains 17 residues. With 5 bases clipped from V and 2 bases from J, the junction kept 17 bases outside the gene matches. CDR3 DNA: TGCAGCGTTTACGGGGAGGGAACTTTACGTGGGCAAGAGACCCAGTACTTC. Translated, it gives CSVYGEGTLRGQETQYF.

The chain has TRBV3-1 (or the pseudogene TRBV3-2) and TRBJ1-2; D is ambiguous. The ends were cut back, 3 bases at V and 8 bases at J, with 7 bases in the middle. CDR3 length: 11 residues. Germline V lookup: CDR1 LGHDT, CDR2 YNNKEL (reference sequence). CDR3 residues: CASSHFAGYTF. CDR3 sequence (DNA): TGTGCCAGCAGCCATTTTGCGGGCTACACCTTC.

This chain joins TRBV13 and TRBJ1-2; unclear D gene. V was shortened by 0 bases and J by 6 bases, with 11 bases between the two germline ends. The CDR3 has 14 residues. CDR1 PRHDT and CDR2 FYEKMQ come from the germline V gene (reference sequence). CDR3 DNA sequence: TGTGCCAGCAGCTTAGGAAGCCCGTGGGATGGCTACACCTTC. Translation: CASSLGSPWDGYTF.

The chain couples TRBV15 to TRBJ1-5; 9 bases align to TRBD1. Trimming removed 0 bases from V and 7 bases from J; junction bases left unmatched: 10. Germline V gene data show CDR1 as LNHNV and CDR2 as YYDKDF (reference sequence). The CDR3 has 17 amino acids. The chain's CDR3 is CATSRDLGTGNTQPQHF. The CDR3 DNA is TGTGCCACCAGCAGAGATCTAGGGACAGGGAACACCCAGCCCCAGCATTTT.

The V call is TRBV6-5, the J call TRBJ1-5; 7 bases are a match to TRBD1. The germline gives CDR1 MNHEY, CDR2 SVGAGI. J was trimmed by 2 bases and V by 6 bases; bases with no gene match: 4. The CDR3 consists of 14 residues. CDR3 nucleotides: TGTGCCAGCAGAGACACAGGGGGCAATCAGCCCCAGCATTTT. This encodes CASRDTGGNQPQHF.

The CDR3: CASSQAWGDTQYF. The CDR3 DNA sequence: TGCGCCAGCAGCCAGGCCTGGGGGGATACGCAGTATTTT. This chain links TRBV4-1 with TRBJ2-3; TRBD1 or TRBD2 may be the D gene (5 bases each). There are 13 residues in the CDR3. V lost 3 bases to trimming and J lost 6 bases, with 10 bases between them. Germline V gives CDR1 MGHRA, CDR2 YSYEKL.

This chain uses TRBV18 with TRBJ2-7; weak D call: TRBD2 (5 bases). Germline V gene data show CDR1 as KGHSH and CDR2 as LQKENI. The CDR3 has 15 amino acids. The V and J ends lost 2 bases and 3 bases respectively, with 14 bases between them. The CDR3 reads CASSPGETAVYEQYF. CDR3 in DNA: TGTGCCAGCTCACCAGGGGAAACAGCGGTCTACGAGCAGTACTTC.

CDR3 nucleotides: TGTGCCAGCAGCGTAGCCTCATCTAGCACAGATACGCAGTATTTT. This codes for CASSVASSSTDTQYF. J is TRBJ2-3 and V is TRBV9; D gene ambiguous. This CDR3 is 15 amino acids long. Germline values: CDR1 SGDLS, CDR2 YYNGEE. Trimming stripped 0 bases from V and 0 bases from J, with 8 bases between.

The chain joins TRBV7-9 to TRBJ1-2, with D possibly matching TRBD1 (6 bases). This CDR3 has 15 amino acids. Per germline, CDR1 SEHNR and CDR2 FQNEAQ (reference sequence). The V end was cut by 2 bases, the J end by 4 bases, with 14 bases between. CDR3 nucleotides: TGTGCCAGCAGCTTAACCGAGGACAGCCCCTATGGCTACACCTTC. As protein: CASSLTEDSPYGYTF.

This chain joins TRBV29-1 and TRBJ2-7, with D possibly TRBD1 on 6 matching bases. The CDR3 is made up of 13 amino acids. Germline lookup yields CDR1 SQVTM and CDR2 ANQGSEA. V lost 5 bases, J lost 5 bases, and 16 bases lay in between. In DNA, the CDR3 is TGCAGCGTTCGCAGGGGAATGATCGACGAGCAGTACTTC. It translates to CSVRRGMIDEQYF.

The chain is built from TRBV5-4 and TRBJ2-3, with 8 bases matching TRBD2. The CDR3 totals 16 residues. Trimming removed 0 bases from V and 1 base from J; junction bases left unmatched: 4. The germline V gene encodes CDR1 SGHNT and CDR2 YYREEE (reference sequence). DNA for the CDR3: TGTGCCAGCAGCTTGGGTGGAGCGGGGGGCACAGATACGCAGTATTTT. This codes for CASSLGGAGGTDTQYF.

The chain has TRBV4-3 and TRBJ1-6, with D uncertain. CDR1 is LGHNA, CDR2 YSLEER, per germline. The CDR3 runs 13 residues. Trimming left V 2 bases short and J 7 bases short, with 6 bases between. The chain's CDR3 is CASSQRVNSPLHF. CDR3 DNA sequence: TGCGCCAGCAGCCAACGGGTCAATTCACCCCTCCACTTT.

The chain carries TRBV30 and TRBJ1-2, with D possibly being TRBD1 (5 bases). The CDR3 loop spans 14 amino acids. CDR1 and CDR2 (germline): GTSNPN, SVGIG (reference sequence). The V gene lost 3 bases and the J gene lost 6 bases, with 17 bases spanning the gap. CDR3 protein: CAWSPLPGGNGYTF. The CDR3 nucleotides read TGTGCCTGGAGCCCTTTGCCTGGGGGAAATGGCTACACCTTC.

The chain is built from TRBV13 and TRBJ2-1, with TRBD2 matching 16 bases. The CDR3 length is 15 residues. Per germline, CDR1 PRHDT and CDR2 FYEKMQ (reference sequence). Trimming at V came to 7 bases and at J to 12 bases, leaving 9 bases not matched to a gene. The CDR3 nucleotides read TGTGCCAGCACCGAAGGGACTAGCGGGGGGGCAGGGCAGTTCTTC. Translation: CASTEGTSGGAGQFF. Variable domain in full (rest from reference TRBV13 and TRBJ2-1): AAGVIQSPRHLIKEKRETATLKCYPIPRHDTVYWYQQGPGQDPQFLISFYEKMQSDKGSIPDRFSAQQFSDYHSELNMSSLELGDSALYFCASTEGTSGGAGQFFGPGTRLTVL.

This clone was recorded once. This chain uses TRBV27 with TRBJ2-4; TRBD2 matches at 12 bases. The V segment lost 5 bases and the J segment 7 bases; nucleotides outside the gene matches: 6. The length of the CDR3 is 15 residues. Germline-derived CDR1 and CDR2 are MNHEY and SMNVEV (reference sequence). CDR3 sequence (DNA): TGTGCCAGCAGTGCTTGGACTAGCGGGACGAACATTCAGTACTTC. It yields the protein CASSAWTSGTNIQYF.

The CDR3 DNA sequence: TGTGCCAGCAGTCCTAGGGGGAGCCTCTCTAGCACAGATACGCAGTATTTT. Residues: CASSPRGSLSSTDTQYF. V and J are TRBV7-9 and TRBJ2-3, with TRBD1 as a possible D gene (6 bases). Germline lookup yields CDR1 SEHNR and CDR2 FQNEAQ (reference sequence). Trimming pared 6 bases from V and 0 bases from J, leaving 19 bases between. There are 17 residues in the CDR3. The full variable domain, rest sourced from reference TRBV7-9 and TRBJ2-3, is DTGVSQNPRHKITKRGQNVTFRCDPISEHNRLYWYRQTLGQGPEFLTYFQNEAQLEKSRLLSDRFSAERPKGSFSTLEIQRTEQGDSAMYLCASSPRGSLSSTDTQYFGPGTRLTVL.

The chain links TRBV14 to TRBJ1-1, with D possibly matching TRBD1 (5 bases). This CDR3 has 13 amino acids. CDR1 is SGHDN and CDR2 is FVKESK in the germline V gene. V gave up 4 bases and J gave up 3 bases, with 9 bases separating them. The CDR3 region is CASSRGRYTEAFF. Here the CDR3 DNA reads TGTGCCAGCAGCCGGGGACGGTACACTGAAGCTTTCTTT.

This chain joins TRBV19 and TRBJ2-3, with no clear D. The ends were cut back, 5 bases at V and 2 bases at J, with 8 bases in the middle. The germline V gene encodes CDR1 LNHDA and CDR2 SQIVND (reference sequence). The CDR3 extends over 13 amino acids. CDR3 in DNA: TGTGCCAGTAGTTTAATCGCCACAGATACGCAGTATTTT. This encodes CASSLIATDTQYF.

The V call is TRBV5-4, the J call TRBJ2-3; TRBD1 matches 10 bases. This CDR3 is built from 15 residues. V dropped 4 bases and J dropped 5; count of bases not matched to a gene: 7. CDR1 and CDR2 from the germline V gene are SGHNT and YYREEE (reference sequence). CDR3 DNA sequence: TGTGCCAGCAGCACTAGACAGGGGGCCCAAGATACGCAGTATTTT. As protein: CASSTRQGAQDTQYF.

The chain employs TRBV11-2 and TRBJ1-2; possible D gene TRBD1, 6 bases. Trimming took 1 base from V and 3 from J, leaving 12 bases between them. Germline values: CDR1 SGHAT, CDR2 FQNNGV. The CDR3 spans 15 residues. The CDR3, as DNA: TGTGCCAGCAGCTTAGGTACAGGGATCGACTATGGCTACACCTTC. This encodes CASSLGTGIDYGYTF.

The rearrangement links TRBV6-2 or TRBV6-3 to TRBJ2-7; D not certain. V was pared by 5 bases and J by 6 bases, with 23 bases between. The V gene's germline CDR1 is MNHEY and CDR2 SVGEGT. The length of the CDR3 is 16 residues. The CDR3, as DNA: TGTGCCAGCAGTCGCCTTAATCCTCTCTCGGACCGCGAGCAGTACTTC. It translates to CASSRLNPLSDREQYF.